This T cell receptor (beta chain) is drawn from a study of CD8 T cells in ankylosing spondylitis. TCRdb analysed the 5' RACE reads with MiXCR anew, one entry per CDR3 protein. The table lists 700,000 to 850,000 distinct CDR3 sequences, 12% of them singletons. This clonotype was picked up a small number of times. Its specificity is not known. CDR3 size: 12 residues. V gave up 3 bases and J gave up 14 bases, with 18 bases separating them. Germline V gene lookup returns CDR1 DFQATT and CDR2 SNEGSKA (reference sequence). The study's findings and limits: A TCR beta motif made of under 10 highly homologous variants seemed typical of ankylosing spondylitis blood.

This receptor was obtained from a male donor with ankylosing spondylitis. The gene calls are TRBV20-1 and TRBJ2-3; the D gene is possibly TRBD2 (6 bases). Sequenced sample: blood, either unsorted or a sorted T cell fraction (not recorded which). The CDR3 region has the DNA TGCAGTGCTAGGGGGGTCCCGGGACTTTCGTATTTT. Its protein is CSARGVPGLSYF.